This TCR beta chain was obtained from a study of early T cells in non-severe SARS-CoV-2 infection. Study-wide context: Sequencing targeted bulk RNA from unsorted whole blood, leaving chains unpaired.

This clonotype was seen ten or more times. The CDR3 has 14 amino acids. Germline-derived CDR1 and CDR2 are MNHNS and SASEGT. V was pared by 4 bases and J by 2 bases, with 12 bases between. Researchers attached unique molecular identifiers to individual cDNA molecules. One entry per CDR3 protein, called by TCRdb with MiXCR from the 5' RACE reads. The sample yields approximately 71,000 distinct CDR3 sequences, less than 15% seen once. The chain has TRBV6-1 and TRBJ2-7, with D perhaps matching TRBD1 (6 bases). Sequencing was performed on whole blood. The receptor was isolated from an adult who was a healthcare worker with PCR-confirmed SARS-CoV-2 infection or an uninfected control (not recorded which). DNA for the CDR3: TGTGCCAGCAGTGCAGTTTGGGGGCCCTACGAGCAGTACTTC. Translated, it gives CASSAVWGPYEQYF.